Described below is a single T cell receptor beta chain sequence and its context. What it binds is unknown. Cells defined as naive were viable CD3+CD4+ or CD3+CD8+ and CCR7+CD45RA+CD45RO-CD95-CD27+CD28+. This specimen belongs to a study of T cells after posttransplantation cyclophosphamide. TCRdb keeps only in-frame clones here, not all; method: immunoSEQ multiplex PCR. This sample yields approximately 28,000 clones, of which 90% to 95% are seen a single time; around 0.26% belongs to the top ten. Study-wide results and limits: Donor CD8+ memory clones often dominated recipient blood repertoires at later times. Blood and skin or GI T cell repertoires showed limited TRB overlap.

Sample: naive CD4+ T cells sorted from PBMCs. The TCR originated in a woman in her sixties or seventies in good health, CMV-negative, and a related stem cell transplant donor.

CDR3 region: CASSRAGGSYNEQFF. The CDR3 nucleotides are TGTGCCAGCAGCCGGGCAGGGGGCTCCTACAATGAGCAGTTCTTC. The J gene is TRBJ2-1, the V gene TRBV5-5; 7 nucleotides match TRBD1. With V trimmed by 4 bases and J by 0 bases, 4 bases remained unmatched. The CDR3 spans 15 residues. Germline V gene data show CDR1 as SGHKS and CDR2 as YYEKEE (reference sequence).